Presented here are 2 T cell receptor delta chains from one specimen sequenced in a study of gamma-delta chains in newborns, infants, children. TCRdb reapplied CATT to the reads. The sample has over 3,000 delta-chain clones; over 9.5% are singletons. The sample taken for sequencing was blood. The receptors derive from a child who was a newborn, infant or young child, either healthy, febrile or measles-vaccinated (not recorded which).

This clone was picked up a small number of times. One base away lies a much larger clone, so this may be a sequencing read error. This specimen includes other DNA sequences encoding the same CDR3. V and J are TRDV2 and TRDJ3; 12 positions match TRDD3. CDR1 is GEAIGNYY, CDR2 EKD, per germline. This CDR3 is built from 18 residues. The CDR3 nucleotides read TGTGCCTGCGACACTGCTTACTGGGGGATACCGGACACCCGACAGATGTTTTTC. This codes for CACDTAYWGIPDTRQMFF.

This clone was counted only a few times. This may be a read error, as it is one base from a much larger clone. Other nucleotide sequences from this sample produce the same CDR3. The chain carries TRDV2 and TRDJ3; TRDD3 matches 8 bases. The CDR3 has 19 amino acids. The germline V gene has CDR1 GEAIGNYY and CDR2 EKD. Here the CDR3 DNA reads TGTGCCTGTGACACCGCGACTGGGGGGCGCTCCTGGGACACCCGACAGATGTTCTTC. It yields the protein CACDTATGGRSWDTRQMFF.